A selection of T cell receptor beta chains follows, all from one sample in a study of a mutant IDH1 vaccine in newly diagnosed glioma. Their specific antigens are unknown. Repertoires were generated with immunoSEQ multiplex PCR, while TCRdb's copy carries only in-frame clones and drops some. The table has tens of thousands of clones, around 81% seen once. The sample was PBMCs, taken from a glioma patient whose treatment included an IDH1 peptide vaccine. These receptors all come from a young man with glioma. Both conserved end residues are part of each CDR3. Fields, in order: V gene, J gene, clone size, D gene, CDR3 DNA, CDR3 protein. A D gene is named only where the DNA matches it firmly. Rows give clone size only sometimes, using once, few, many, or a class for an expanded clone.

>TRBV7-8|TRBJ2-7|NA|TRBD1
TGTGCCAGCAGCCTGGGACAGGGGCCCTCCTACGAGCAGTACTTC
CASSLGQGPSYEQYF
>TRBV7-2|TRBJ2-7|once|TRBD2
TGTGCCAGCAGCCTCTTGGCTAGCGGAGATAAATACGAGCAGTACTTC
CASSLLASGDKYEQYF
>TRBV30|TRBJ1-6|NA|NA
TGTGCCTGGGGGGAGGGGAGCTCCTATAATTCACCCCTCCACTTT
CAWGEGSSYNSPLHF
>TRBV30|TRBJ1-2|NA|TRBD1
TGTGCCTGGGGAGACAGGGGGTGGTCCGGCTACACCTTC
CAWGDRGWSGYTF
>TRBV11-2|TRBJ2-1|NA|NA
TGTGCCAGCAGCTTAAACCCTAGGAATGAGCAGTTCTTC
CASSLNPRNEQFF
>TRBV6-1|TRBJ1-1|once|NA
TGTGCCAGCAGGGGGACACCTGATAACACTGAAGCTTTCTTT
CASRGTPDNTEAFF
>TRBV5-4|TRBJ1-2|NA|NA
TGTGCCAGCAGCTTTAATATCAGGGACATTTATAATGGCTACACCTTC
CASSFNIRDIYNGYTF
>TRBV11-2|TRBJ2-5|NA|TRBD2
TGTGCCAGCAGCCCGGGGGGCCAAGAGACCCAGTACTTC
CASSPGGQETQYF
>TRBV28|TRBJ1-2|NA|NA
TGTGCCAGCAGTGGAGGGTTCGGCTACACCTTC
CASSGGFGYTF
>TRBV5-8|TRBJ1-4|NA|NA
TGTGCCAGCAGCTTGGGTTTAGGGAAAGCAACTAATGAAAAACTGTTTTTT
CASSLGLGKATNEKLFF
>TRBV4-1|TRBJ2-7|few|TRBD1
TGCGCCAGCAGCCAAGAAGGGACAGGGGGATACGAGCAGTACTTC
CASSQEGTGGYEQYF
>TRBV19|TRBJ2-7|NA|NA
TGTGCCAGCAAAACCCGGGGTCAGCCTTACGAGCAGTACTTC
CASKTRGQPYEQYF